The 32 T cell receptor beta chains in this list originate from one sample, sequenced in a study of blood T cell repertoires in COVID-19. TCRdb's table, derived via immunoSEQ multiplex PCR, lists solely in-frame clones and lacks some. Seen here are about 150,000 clones, 75% to 90% observed once, and the top ten hold 5.5% to 7.5%. Sequencing was carried out using peripheral blood. All receptors derive from a man older than 75 with acute or convalescent COVID-19.

The genes are TRBV5-4 and TRBJ1-2, with D unresolved. Germline CDR1 is SGHNT and CDR2 is YYREEE (reference sequence). Trimming left V 0 bases short and J 10 bases short, with 7 bases between. The CDR3 is 11 amino acids. The CDR3 coding sequence is TGTGCCAGCAGCTTGGGTGAGCTCTACACCTTC. Amino acids: CASSLGELYTF.

The chain employs TRBV7-9 and TRBJ1-2; D may be TRBD1 (5 bases). V shed 2 bases and J shed 7 bases, with 11 bases lying between them. Looked up from germline, CDR1 is SEHNR and CDR2 is FQNEAQ (reference sequence). CDR3 length: 13 amino acids. Here the CDR3 reads CASSLRQGLGYTF. CDR3 nucleotides: TGTGCCAGCAGCTTACGGCAGGGTCTTGGCTACACCTTC.

The gene calls are TRBV12-3 or TRBV12-4 and TRBJ1-1; D gene unclear. The CDR3 is 12 residues long. The V end was cut by 2 bases, the J end by 3 bases, with 4 bases between. DNA for the CDR3: TGTGCCAGCAGTTTATTCTACACTGAAGCTTTCTTT. This translates into CASSLFYTEAFF.

The chain has TRBV18 and TRBJ1-5, with unresolved D. The CDR3 sequence is 14 residues long. Germline V gives CDR1 KGHSH, CDR2 LQKENI. V gave up 5 bases and J gave up 0 bases, with 8 bases separating them. Here the CDR3 reads CASSTVYSNQPQHF. CDR3 DNA sequence: TGTGCCAGCTCAACAGTTTATAGCAATCAGCCCCAGCATTTT.

This clone was counted once. The V gene is TRBV12-3 or TRBV12-4, the J gene TRBJ1-2, with 7 bases identical to TRBD1. With V trimmed by 6 bases and J by 2 bases, 3 bases remained unmatched. CDR3 length equals 13 residues. CDR3 sequence: CASSRDRNYGYTF. DNA for the CDR3: TGTGCCAGCAGCCGGGACAGAAACTATGGCTACACCTTC.

This clone was seen only a few times. As DNA, the CDR3 is TGTGCCAGCAGCCTGAAAGGTTTGGCCACAGGATCCAACTATGGCTACACCTTC. Translating it yields CASSLKGLATGSNYGYTF. This sequence joins TRBV5-4 and TRBJ1-2, with D possibly being TRBD1 (5 bases). Between the trimmed V and J ends, which lost 4 bases and 2 bases, there was a span of 24 bases. Looked up from germline, CDR1 is SGHNT and CDR2 is YYREEE (reference sequence). The CDR3 consists of 18 residues.

The V call is TRBV12-3 or TRBV12-4, the J call TRBJ1-5, with D perhaps matching TRBD1 (5 bases). The ends were cut back, 5 bases at V and 10 bases at J, with 15 bases in the middle. The CDR3 sequence is 13 residues long. Here the CDR3 DNA reads TGTGCCAGCAGTAGGGGACTCTCCAATCCCCAGCATTTT. This codes for CASSRGLSNPQHF.

This chain joins TRBV19 and TRBJ2-7; 8 bases agree with TRBD1. V lost 5 bases to trimming and J lost 1 base; unmatched junction nucleotides: 7. The CDR3 has 15 residues. CDR1 is LNHDA and CDR2 is SQIVND in the germline V gene (reference sequence). CDR3 protein: CASSWGQELSYEQYF. In nucleotides, the CDR3 is TGTGCCAGTAGTTGGGGACAGGAGTTATCCTACGAGCAGTACTTC. Based on the CDR3 plus reference TRBV19 and TRBJ2-7, the full variable domain is DGGITQSPKYLFRKEGQNVTLSCEQNLNHDAMYWYRQDPGQGLRLIYYSQIVNDFQKGDIAEGYSVSREKKESFPLTVTSAQKNPTAFYLCASSWGQELSYEQYFGPGTRLTVT.

The chain carries TRBV23-1 and TRBJ2-7, with D possibly matching TRBD2 (5 bases). TRBV23-1 counts as an open reading frame of uncertain function. The CDR3 consists of 16 residues. V was cut by 5 bases and J by 2 bases, with 19 bases left in between. The CDR3 here is CASSKATGIHAYEQYF. The DNA for the CDR3 is TGCGCCAGCAGTAAAGCAACCGGGATCCACGCCTACGAGCAGTACTTC.

This clone appeared a few times. The V call is TRBV4-1, the J call TRBJ1-4; 9 bases are shared with TRBD1. The germline gives CDR1 MGHRA, CDR2 YSYEKL. This CDR3 comprises 16 residues. V trimming: 1 base; J trimming: 7 bases; junction bases outside the gene matches: 7. The CDR3 here is CASSQVGTGIGEKLFF. DNA for the CDR3: TGCGCCAGCAGCCAAGTCGGGACAGGGATCGGTGAAAAACTGTTTTTT.

The chain employs TRBV24-1 and TRBJ2-7, with no clear D. V dropped 2 bases and J dropped 5 bases, with 9 bases sitting between them. Germline V gives CDR1 KGHDR, CDR2 SFDVKD. The CDR3 runs 13 residues. The CDR3 nucleotides are TGTGCCACCAGTGATTCGCGCAGGAACGAGCAGTACTTC. This sequence encodes CATSDSRRNEQYF.

This sequence joins TRBV3-1 (or the pseudogene TRBV3-2) and TRBJ2-3; D ambiguous. V was shortened by 3 bases and J by 5 bases, with 9 bases between the two germline ends. The CDR3 totals 13 residues. CDR1 LGHDT and CDR2 YNNKEL come from the germline V gene (reference sequence). The CDR3 spells CASSQLSQDTQYF. In DNA, the CDR3 is TGTGCCAGCAGCCAGTTAAGCCAAGATACGCAGTATTTT.

The chain employs TRBV30 and TRBJ1-1; 9 bases fit TRBD1. With 3 bases clipped from V and 3 bases from J, the junction kept 5 bases outside the gene matches. The CDR3 sequence is 14 residues long. Germline V gives CDR1 GTSNPN, CDR2 SVGIG (reference sequence). The CDR3 sequence: CAWSKQGAHTEAFF. CDR3 bases: TGTGCCTGGAGCAAACAGGGGGCCCACACTGAAGCTTTCTTT.

The rearrangement joins TRBV13 to TRBJ2-3; 11 nucleotides line up with TRBD2. From germline, CDR1 is PRHDT and CDR2 FYEKMQ (reference sequence). The CDR3 loop spans 16 amino acids. The ends lost 4 bases at V and 2 bases at J; junction bases unmatched: 5. The CDR3 region has the DNA TGTGCCAGCAGCTCCACTAGCGGGGGAAACACAGATACGCAGTATTTT. As protein: CASSSTSGGNTDTQYF.

The chain couples TRBV11-2 to TRBJ2-1, with 7 nucleotides matching TRBD2. The V gene's germline CDR1 is SGHAT and CDR2 FQNNGV. With V trimmed by 1 base and J by 2 bases, 2 bases remained unmatched. This CDR3 contains 15 residues. CDR3 sequence (DNA): TGTGCCAGCAGCTTAGGACTAGCCGCCTACAATGAGCAGTTCTTC. Translated: CASSLGLAAYNEQFF.

The rearrangement links TRBV3-1 (or the pseudogene TRBV3-2) to TRBJ2-1, with D perhaps matching TRBD2 (7 bases). The CDR3 has 13 residues. With 7 bases removed from V and 7 bases from J, the gap between germline ends came to 14 bases. The germline gives CDR1 LGHDT, CDR2 YNNKEL (reference sequence). CDR3 protein: CASTTRGGNEQFF. The CDR3 DNA reads as TGTGCCAGCACCACAAGGGGGGGGAATGAGCAGTTCTTC.

The chain carries TRBV5-1 and TRBJ2-1; D is possibly TRBD1 (6 bases). The V gene lost 0 bases and the J gene lost 0 bases, with 10 bases spanning the gap. Germline V CDR1 and CDR2: SGHRS, YFSETQ. The CDR3 sequence is 16 residues long. The CDR3 DNA sequence: TGCGCCAGCAGCTTGGGACAGGCGAGCTCCTACAATGAGCAGTTCTTC. This codes for CASSLGQASSYNEQFF.

This clone was counted a single time. The CDR3 coding sequence is TGTGCCAGCAGTCGATCCGGGGGGGGCGTCTCCTACGAGCAGTACTTC. This encodes CASSRSGGGVSYEQYF. V is TRBV6-6 and J is TRBJ2-7; TRBD2 agrees at 8 bases. The CDR3 extends over 16 amino acids. V shed 5 bases, J shed 0 bases, and the junction held 9 bases outside the gene matches. Germline CDR1 reads MNHNY; CDR2 reads SVGAGI (reference sequence).

V and J are TRBV28 and TRBJ2-7; TRBD2 agrees at 7 bases. Germline V CDR1 and CDR2: MDHEN, SYDVKM. V gave up 4 bases and J gave up 7 bases; unmatched junction bases: 10. The CDR3 totals 14 residues. The chain's CDR3 is CASSSGAGAKEQYF. CDR3 DNA sequence: TGTGCCAGCAGTTCGGGTGCGGGAGCGAAAGAGCAGTACTTC.

V is TRBV11-2 and J is TRBJ2-3, with 7 bases matching TRBD1. The CDR3 consists of 15 residues. Germline CDR1 and CDR2: SGHAT and FQNNGV. V lost 1 base, J lost 4 bases, and 5 bases stayed unmatched. The CDR3, as DNA: TGTGCCAGCAGCTTAGGGGCAGGGGGATCAGATACGCAGTATTTT. Its translation: CASSLGAGGSDTQYF. Full variable domain (rest looked up from reference TRBV11-2 and TRBJ2-3): EAGVAQSPRYKIIEKRQSVAFWCNPISGHATLYWYQQILGQGPKLLIQFQNNGVVDDSQLPKDRFSAERLKGVDSTLKIQPAKLEDSAVYLCASSLGAGGSDTQYFGPGTRLTVL.

This chain joins TRBV24-1 and TRBJ2-7; tentative D call: TRBD1 (6 bases). Trimming removed 4 bases at V and 6 bases at J, with 12 bases between. CDR1 and CDR2 (germline): KGHDR, SFDVKD. The CDR3 has 13 residues. The CDR3 reads CATSESGQGEQYF. Here the CDR3 DNA reads TGTGCCACCAGTGAATCGGGACAAGGCGAGCAGTACTTC.

This clone came up once. The chain joins TRBV19 to TRBJ2-3, with D possibly being TRBD2 (7 bases). Germline lookup yields CDR1 LNHDA and CDR2 SQIVND (reference sequence). The V and J ends lost 5 bases and 10 bases respectively, with 19 bases between them. The CDR3 is 14 residues long. Here the CDR3 reads CASSGGGDKFAQYF. DNA of the CDR3: TGTGCCAGTAGTGGGGGGGGCGATAAGTTTGCGCAGTATTTT. Variable domain in full (rest from reference TRBV19 and TRBJ2-3): DGGITQSPKYLFRKEGQNVTLSCEQNLNHDAMYWYRQDPGQGLRLIYYSQIVNDFQKGDIAEGYSVSREKKESFPLTVTSAQKNPTAFYLCASSGGGDKFAQYFGPGTRLTVL.

The V gene is TRBV10-3, the J gene TRBJ2-2; perhaps TRBD1 as D (6 bases). The CDR3 runs 18 residues. Between the trimmed V and J ends, which lost 2 bases and 5 bases, there was a span of 21 bases. The germline V gene encodes CDR1 ENHRY and CDR2 SYGVKD. For the CDR3, the DNA is TGTGCCATCAGTGAGCCATTGGGAACCGGGACACCGACCGGGGAGCTGTTTTTT. Protein: CAISEPLGTGTPTGELFF.

Here the CDR3 reads CASSMGGSHSNYGYTF. In nucleotides, the CDR3 is TGTGCCAGTAGTATGGGAGGTTCCCACAGTAACTATGGCTACACCTTC. The V and J genes are TRBV19 and TRBJ1-2; D unresolved. The CDR3 length is 16 residues. Trimming took 3 bases from V and 1 from J, leaving 15 bases between them. Germline V gene sequence: CDR1 LNHDA, CDR2 SQIVND (reference sequence).

The chain uses TRBV7-6 and TRBJ2-6; weak D call: TRBD1 (6 bases). V lost 1 base and J lost 2, with 12 bases in between. This CDR3 spans 17 amino acids. In germline, CDR1 is SGHVS, CDR2 FNYEAQ. This CDR3 is CASSLGLGGTGANVLTF. DNA of the CDR3: TGTGCCAGCAGCTTAGGATTAGGGGGTACTGGGGCCAACGTCCTGACTTTC.

This clone was seen once. V gene TRBV28 combines with J gene TRBJ2-3, with TRBD1 matching 12 bases. V shed 6 bases and J 1 base; nucleotides not matched to a gene: 11. The CDR3 contains 18 residues. Germline V gene lookup returns CDR1 MDHEN and CDR2 SYDVKM. The CDR3 region has the DNA TGTGCCAGCAGCATACCGGGACAGGGGGCAGTAGGCACAGATACGCAGTATTTT. Its protein is CASSIPGQGAVGTDTQYF.

This clone has at least ten counts. J is TRBJ2-1 and V is TRBV5-1; D may be TRBD2 (5 bases). From germline, CDR1 is SGHRS and CDR2 YFSETQ. Trimming pared 1 base from V and 3 bases from J, leaving 8 bases between. This CDR3 has 14 residues. CDR3 bases: TGCGCCAGCAGCTTGCTGGGGAGCTACAATGAGCAGTTCTTC. Translation gives CASSLLGSYNEQFF.

The chain is built from TRBV10-3 and TRBJ2-5; D may be TRBD2 (6 bases). This CDR3 has 13 amino acids. Germline V lookup: CDR1 ENHRY, CDR2 SYGVKD. V was trimmed by 6 bases and J by 3 bases, leaving 11 bases between them. This CDR3 is CAISPGSEETQYF. The CDR3 bases are TGTGCCATCAGCCCCGGGAGTGAAGAGACCCAGTACTTC.

This sequence joins TRBV2 and TRBJ1-4, with D perhaps matching TRBD1 (5 bases). The CDR3 spans 15 residues. The ends were cut back, 3 bases at V and 8 bases at J, with 16 bases in the middle. Germline V gene lookup returns CDR1 SNHLY and CDR2 FYNNEI. This CDR3 is CASSDPSREGEKLFF. The CDR3 nucleotides are TGTGCCAGCAGTGACCCGAGCAGGGAAGGCGAAAAACTGTTTTTT.

This chain uses TRBV18 with TRBJ1-1, with D hard to call. Germline lookup yields CDR1 KGHSH and CDR2 LQKENI. This CDR3 has 14 amino acids. V was pared by 3 bases and J by 0 bases, with 8 bases between. The CDR3 DNA reads TGTGCCAGCTCACCGCAGATCATGAACACTGAAGCTTTCTTT. This encodes CASSPQIMNTEAFF.

To note about this clone: Other DNA sequences in the sample encode the same CDR3. The chain carries TRBV7-8 and TRBJ1-6, with a possible D match to TRBD1 (5 bases). CDR1 is SGHVS and CDR2 is FQNEAQ in the germline V gene. CDR3 size: 14 residues. V was shortened by 1 base and J by 9 bases, with 10 bases between the two germline ends. For the CDR3, the DNA is TGTGCCAGCAGCTTAGGTCAGGGCAGTTCACCCCTCCACTTT. Its protein product is CASSLGQGSSPLHF.

The chain joins TRBV2 to TRBJ2-3; 7 bases line up with TRBD1. Trimming removed 5 bases from V and 6 bases from J; junction bases left unmatched: 11. CDR1 is SNHLY, CDR2 FYNNEI, per germline. CDR3 length: 15 residues. The CDR3 DNA reads TGTGCCAGCAGTCGAGACAGGGTGACATTGGATACGCAGTATTTT. Protein: CASSRDRVTLDTQYF.